The 27 T cell receptor beta chains listed next were all sequenced from one sample in a study of read filtering for tumor transcriptome and immune sequencing. From roughly 400 ng of RNA, a library with molecular barcoded alpha/delta and beta/gamma adaptors was made. TCRdb passed the reads through MiXCR, listing each CDR3 protein once. The profile shows around 50,000 distinct CDR3 sequences, approximately 22% of them singletons. Sequencing input: a population of CD138-negative cells sorted from bone marrow. These receptor sequences come from a donor at least 40 years old with multiple myeloma.

This clonotype occurred a few times. This chain connects TRBV6-1 to TRBJ2-5; the D is unclear. Germline V lookup: CDR1 MNHNS, CDR2 SASEGT. The germline V and J ends were trimmed by 5 bases and 4 bases, with 11 bases remaining between them. The CDR3 is 13 amino acids. DNA of the CDR3: TGTGCCAGCAGTTCCTACCCAGGAGAGACCCAGTACTTC. Translated, it gives CASSSYPGETQYF.

This clonotype came up many times. The chain joins TRBV5-1 to TRBJ2-1; possible D gene TRBD2, 6 bases. CDR3 size: 15 residues. The V gene's germline CDR1 is SGHRS and CDR2 YFSETQ. Trimming removed 2 bases at V and 3 bases at J, with 12 bases between. The CDR3: CASSFFGGDYNEQFF. CDR3 in DNA: TGCGCCAGCAGCTTCTTCGGGGGAGACTACAATGAGCAGTTCTTC.

This clonotype was counted only a few times. V gene TRBV2 combines with J gene TRBJ1-5; D call uncertain. This CDR3 is built from 13 residues. In germline, CDR1 is SNHLY, CDR2 FYNNEI. Trimming stripped 6 bases from V and 5 bases from J, with 11 bases between. The CDR3 DNA is TGTGCCAGCAGCTTAGATTTGGATCAGCCCCAGCATTTT. Its translation is CASSLDLDQPQHF.

This clonotype was recorded at least ten times. The chain carries TRBV14 and TRBJ2-1; 7 bases fit TRBD1. The trim removed 4 bases at V and 4 bases at J, leaving 7 bases unmatched. CDR1 and CDR2 from the germline V gene are SGHDN and FVKESK. The CDR3 extends over 15 amino acids. The CDR3 loop is CASSPLGQRYNEQFF. The DNA of the CDR3 is TGTGCCAGCAGCCCACTGGGACAGCGATACAATGAGCAGTTCTTC.

This clonotype turned up a few times. The chain employs TRBV7-8 and TRBJ1-5, with D possibly being TRBD1 (6 bases). Trimming took 5 bases from V and 4 from J, leaving 15 bases between them. The CDR3 runs to 15 residues. Germline V gene data show CDR1 as SGHVS and CDR2 as FQNEAQ. The CDR3 loop reads CASSPIGGKNQPQHF. The CDR3 nucleotides are TGTGCCAGCAGCCCCATAGGGGGGAAGAATCAGCCCCAGCATTTT.

A note on this clonotype: A single base separates this from a much larger clone, so it may be a read error. In DNA, the CDR3 is TGTGCCAGCAGTTTAAGTGGCAGGGGATCAGCCCCGTATTTT. Translation gives CASSLSGRGSAPYF. The chain is built from TRBV12-3 or TRBV12-4 and TRBJ1-5; possibly TRBD1 for D (6 bases). The length of the CDR3 is 14 residues.

About this clonotype itself: This may arise from a read error, as a much more abundant clone is one base away. The final CDR3 position lacks the conserved phenylalanine or tryptophan, pointing to a likely read error. This chain uses TRBV6-6 with TRBJ1-1; D is undetermined. The CDR3 extends over 12 amino acids. V was trimmed by 6 bases and J by 2 bases, leaving 7 bases between them. Germline V gene lookup returns CDR1 MNHNY and CDR2 SVGAGI (reference sequence). The CDR3 here is CASSRENTEAFL. In DNA form, the CDR3 reads TGTGCCAGCAGCCGCGAAAACACTGAAGCTTTCCTT.

In this sample, this clonotype turned up many times. The CDR3 DNA reads as TGTGCCAGCAGACGCTTTGGGGGCCCCACAGATACGCAGTATTTT. Protein product: CASRRFGGPTDTQYF. V usage is TRBV12-3 or TRBV12-4 and J usage is TRBJ2-3; a weak D match, TRBD1 (6 bases). This CDR3 comprises 15 residues. Trimming shortened V by 6 bases and J by 2 bases, and 15 bases separated the two germline ends.

There are many counts of this clonotype. The chain employs TRBV5-1 and TRBJ1-1; D is ambiguous. Per germline, CDR1 SGHRS and CDR2 YFSETQ. The V end lost 6 bases, the J end lost 0 bases, and 18 bases lay between the germline ends. The CDR3 has 16 residues. The CDR3 here is CASKVRGMEMNTEAFF. CDR3 in DNA: TGCGCCAGCAAGGTTCGGGGTATGGAGATGAACACTGAAGCTTTCTTT.

J is TRBJ2-1 and V is TRBV29-1; no reliable D call. V dropped 1 base and J dropped 2 bases, with 18 bases sitting between them. Per the germline V gene, CDR1 is SQVTM and CDR2 is ANQGSEA. The CDR3 contains 17 residues. For the CDR3, the DNA is TGCAGCGTTGAAGGTAGAGAGACCCCGTCTCCCTACAATGAGCAGTTCTTC. Its translation is CSVEGRETPSPYNEQFF.

Of note for this clonotype: A read error may account for a junction end that differs from germline. The chain employs TRBV29-1 and TRBJ1-1; no reliable D call. CDR3 length equals 14 residues. The germline CDR1 and CDR2 sequences are SQVTM and ANQGSEA. The CDR3 is CSVDYRMGNTGAFF. CDR3 DNA: TGCAGCGTTGATTATAGGATGGGAAACACTGGAGCTTTCTTT. Variable domain in full (rest from reference TRBV29-1 and TRBJ1-1): SAVISQKPSRDICQRGTSLTIQCQVDSQVTMMFWYRQQPGQSLTLIATANQGSEATYESGFVIDKFPISRPNLTFSTLTVSNMSPEDSSIYLCSVDYRMGNTGAFFGQGTRLTVV.

A remark on this clonotype: No conserved phenylalanine or tryptophan ends this CDR3, so it is likely a read error. This sequence joins TRBV7-2 and TRBJ2-5; D is possibly TRBD1 or TRBD2 (9 bases each). The CDR3 covers 21 residues. CDR1 SGHTA and CDR2 FQGNSA come from the germline V gene. CDR3: CVSSRNLLAGQGEGQRETQYI. The CDR3 DNA sequence: TGTGTCAGCAGCCGTAACCTCCTAGCGGGACAGGGAGAGGGGCAAAGGGAGACCCAGTACATC.

The table lists this clonotype with many counts. This chain uses TRBV28 with TRBJ1-4, with D possibly being TRBD1 (5 bases). The CDR3 consists of 13 residues. Germline CDR1 MDHEN, CDR2 SYDVKM. With 4 bases removed from V and 11 bases from J, the gap between germline ends came to 14 bases. The CDR3 nucleotides are TGTGCCAGCAGTTGGCAGGGAGATGCGAAACTGTTTTTT. Its protein product is CASSWQGDAKLFF.

In its sample, this clonotype is medium-sized. The J gene is TRBJ2-1, the V gene TRBV20-1, with 14 bases fitting TRBD2. CDR1 and CDR2 (germline): DFQATT, SNEGSKA (reference sequence). The trim removed 3 bases at V and 4 bases at J, leaving 8 bases unmatched. The CDR3 spans 17 residues. In DNA form, the CDR3 reads TGCAGTGCTAGCAGGGGGACTAGCGGGGGAGGATACAATGAGCAGTTCTTC. This encodes CSASRGTSGGGYNEQFF.

This chain connects TRBV11-2 to TRBJ1-2; 10 positions agree with TRBD1. Trimming removed 2 bases from V and 0 bases from J; junction bases left unmatched: 12. Germline values: CDR1 SGHAT, CDR2 FQNNGV. The CDR3 covers 19 residues. The CDR3 loop reads CASSLLGRGTGVANYGYTF. The CDR3 nucleotides are TGTGCCAGCAGCTTATTAGGACGCGGGACAGGGGTAGCTAACTATGGCTACACCTTC.

In this sample, this clonotype turned up many times. The chain links TRBV24-1 to TRBJ2-1, with 8 bases aligning to TRBD1. Per germline, CDR1 KGHDR and CDR2 SFDVKD. V gave up 3 bases and J gave up 7 bases; unmatched junction bases: 10. This CDR3 contains 16 residues. This CDR3 is CATSDPTGGPRNEQFF. For the CDR3, the DNA is TGTGCCACCAGTGATCCAACAGGGGGGCCGAGAAATGAGCAGTTCTTC.

This clonotype was counted only a few times. The gene calls are TRBV29-1 and TRBJ2-1; 10 nucleotides align to TRBD2. J lost 7 bases, V lost 8 bases, and 8 bases had no gene match. The CDR3 is made up of 13 amino acids. Germline values: CDR1 SQVTM, CDR2 ANQGSEA. CDR3 nucleotides: TGCAGCACACTAGCGGGAAACCGTAATGAGCAGTTCTTC. Protein: CSTLAGNRNEQFF.

This clonotype showed up many times. The chain combines TRBV6-6 with TRBJ2-3; 12 nucleotides match TRBD2. The ends lost 2 bases at V and 1 base at J; junction bases unmatched: 7. This CDR3 region has 18 residues. Germline-derived CDR1 and CDR2 are MNHNY and SVGAGI (reference sequence). As DNA, the CDR3 is TGTGCCAGCAGTTACGTCTGGACTAGCGGGGTCGGCACAGATACGCAGTATTTT. As protein: CASSYVWTSGVGTDTQYF.

There are many counts of this clonotype. The V gene is TRBV7-3, the J gene TRBJ2-5, with 9 positions matching TRBD1. This CDR3 contains 16 residues. Germline values: CDR1 SGHTA, CDR2 FQGTGA. V dropped 5 bases and J dropped 1; count of bases not matched to a gene: 8. The CDR3 nucleotides are TGTGCCAGCAGCCCCGATTGGGGACAGGGCCAAGAGACCCAGTACTTC. Protein sequence: CASSPDWGQGQETQYF.

J is TRBJ1-5 and V is TRBV6-1; a weak D match, TRBD1 (5 bases). The germline V and J ends were trimmed by 5 bases and 7 bases, with 12 bases remaining between them. This CDR3 region has 13 residues. Germline assignment: CDR1 MNHNS and CDR2 SASEGT. CDR3 DNA: TGTGCCAGCAGTCCGGGGCCCCTACAGCCCCAGCATTTT. Translated, it gives CASSPGPLQPQHF.

This clonotype was recorded a few times. J is TRBJ1-1 and V is TRBV4-1; possibly TRBD1 for D (6 bases). The CDR3 runs to 14 residues. The V and J ends lost 0 bases and 6 bases respectively, with 11 bases between them. Germline V lookup: CDR1 MGHRA, CDR2 YSYEKL. The chain's CDR3 is CASSQETGTPEAFF. In DNA form, the CDR3 reads TGCGCCAGCAGCCAAGAAACAGGGACCCCTGAAGCTTTCTTT.

As regards this clonotype: A much larger clonotype is one base distant, so this may be a read error. The V and J genes are TRBV2 and TRBJ2-3; TRBD1 matches 7 bases. V was pared by 5 bases and J by 5 bases, with 10 bases of the junction left unmatched. Germline CDR1 and CDR2: SNHLY and FYNNEI. The CDR3 has 15 residues. The CDR3 DNA reads as TGTGCCAGCAGTCTAAGGGGGCGAGGGGGAGATACGCAGTATTTT. This encodes CASSLRGRGGDTQYF.

The sample holds many counts of this clonotype. This chain connects TRBV6-6 to TRBJ1-1, with D uncertain. The germline CDR1 and CDR2 sequences are MNHNY and SVGAGI (reference sequence). The CDR3 is made up of 14 amino acids. Between the trimmed V and J ends, which lost 7 bases and 4 bases, there was a span of 16 bases. DNA of the CDR3: TGTGCCAGCACCGTAGACGGGGTAGGCACTGAAGCTTTCTTT. This translates into CASTVDGVGTEAFF.

A note on this clonotype: It differs at one base from a far larger clone, so likely a read error. The J gene is TRBJ1-1, the V gene TRBV12-3 or TRBV12-4; D gene uncertain. CDR3 length: 13 residues. The CDR3 spells CASGLGMNIEAFF. The CDR3 bases are TGTGCTAGTGGTTTGGGAATGAACATTGAAGCTTTCTTT.

About this clonotype itself: One base away lies a much larger clone, so this may be a sequencing read error. The chain couples TRBV7-2 to TRBJ2-2; TRBD2 matches at 8 bases. Germline assignment: CDR1 SGHTA and CDR2 FQGNSA. J lost 7 bases, V lost 3 bases, and 19 bases had no gene match. The CDR3 has 19 amino acids. In DNA, the CDR3 is TGTGCCAGCAGCTTGAGCCCCGCTAGCGGGCTTTTAGTGGGCGGGGAGCTGTTTTTT. It encodes CASSLSPASGLLVGGELFF.

This clonotype appeared many times. The V gene is TRBV29-1, the J gene TRBJ1-1; TRBD1 aligns across 7 bases. The CDR3 is 12 amino acids. V lost 7 bases and J lost 7; bases outside the gene matches: 9. Germline lookup yields CDR1 SQVTM and CDR2 ANQGSEA. Here the CDR3 DNA reads TGCAGCGGGCTCGGGACAGCGATTGAAGCTTTCTTT. Translation gives CSGLGTAIEAFF.

A single count supports this clonotype. With a much larger clone just one base away, this may be a read error. The CDR3 DNA sequence: TGTGCCAGCGGGAAACGGGGAACCGGGGAGCTGTTTTTT. It yields the protein CASGKRGTGELFF. This chain links TRBV6-1 with TRBJ2-2; weak D call: TRBD2 (5 bases). Trimming shortened V by 8 bases and J by 5 bases, and 12 bases separated the two germline ends. Germline values: CDR1 MNHNS, CDR2 SASEGT. The CDR3 loop spans 13 amino acids.